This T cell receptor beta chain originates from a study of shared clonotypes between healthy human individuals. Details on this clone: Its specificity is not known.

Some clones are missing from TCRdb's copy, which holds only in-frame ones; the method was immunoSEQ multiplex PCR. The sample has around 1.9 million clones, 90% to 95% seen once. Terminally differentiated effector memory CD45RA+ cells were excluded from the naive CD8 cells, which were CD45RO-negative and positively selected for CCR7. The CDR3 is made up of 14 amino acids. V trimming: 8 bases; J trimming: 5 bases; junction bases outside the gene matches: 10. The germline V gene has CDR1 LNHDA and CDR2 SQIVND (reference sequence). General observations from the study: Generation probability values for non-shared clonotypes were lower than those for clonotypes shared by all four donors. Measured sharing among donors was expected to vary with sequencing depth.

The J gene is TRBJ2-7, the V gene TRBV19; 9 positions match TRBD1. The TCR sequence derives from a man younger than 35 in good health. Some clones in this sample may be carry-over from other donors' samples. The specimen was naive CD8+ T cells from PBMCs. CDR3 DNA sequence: TGTGCCAGTTCCGGGACAGGGCTTTGGAACGAGCAGTACTTC. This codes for CASSGTGLWNEQYF.